This T cell receptor (beta chain) was profiled in a study of cytomegalovirus exposure and HLA in healthy donors. The PCR was carried out with 60 Vbeta primers and 13 Jbeta primers. Libraries were prepared by immunoSEQ multiplex PCR; TCRdb keeps only in-frame clonotypes and omits some of them. The sample includes 100,000 to 150,000 clones, around 80% of them seen just once. A note on this clone: The antigen is not known.

Study-level results: It emerged from a later analysis that several of the most significant clusters appeared to be linked to common viral pathogens.

Between the trimmed V and J ends, which lost 4 bases and 4 bases, there was a span of 11 bases. The V gene's germline CDR1 is PRHDT and CDR2 FYEKMQ (reference sequence). This CDR3 contains 13 residues. This TCR came from a man aged 25 to 40 in good health and CMV-seropositive. The source material was PBMCs. This chain links TRBV13 with TRBJ2-7, with D possibly being TRBD2 (6 bases). The CDR3 is CASSSYGSYEQYF. CDR3 sequence (DNA): TGTGCCAGCAGCTCCTACGGGAGTTACGAGCAGTACTTC.